This TCR beta chain was captured in a study of CD8 T cells in ankylosing spondylitis. By quantitative 5'-RACE with molecular barcodes, the TCR beta libraries were made. Each CDR3 protein gets one entry after TCRdb re-called the 5' RACE reads with MiXCR. Here the sample spans just over 300,000 distinct CDR3 sequences, around 21% being singletons. Regarding the study as a whole: In the blood and synovial fluid of reactive arthritis, some motif variants had been previously reported. In ankylosing spondylitis patients, matched synovial fluid reportedly showed significant enrichment of disease-linked clones. Seemingly distinctive of ankylosing spondylitis blood was a TCR beta motif formed by eight highly homologous variants.

The CDR3 has 14 residues. J gave up 4 bases and V 4 bases, and 7 bases lay outside the gene matches. Germline V lookup: CDR1 SQVTM, CDR2 ANQGSEA. This clonotype was counted many times. What it binds is unknown. The rearrangement joins TRBV29-1 to TRBJ2-1, with 7 positions matching TRBD2. This sequence was found in a female donor with ankylosing spondylitis or in good health (not recorded which). Sequencing input: blood, either unsorted or a sorted T cell fraction (not recorded which). CDR3 nucleotide sequence: TGCAGCGTTGCTGGGTCTAGCGGATACAATGAGCAGTTCTTC. Encoded protein: CSVAGSSGYNEQFF.